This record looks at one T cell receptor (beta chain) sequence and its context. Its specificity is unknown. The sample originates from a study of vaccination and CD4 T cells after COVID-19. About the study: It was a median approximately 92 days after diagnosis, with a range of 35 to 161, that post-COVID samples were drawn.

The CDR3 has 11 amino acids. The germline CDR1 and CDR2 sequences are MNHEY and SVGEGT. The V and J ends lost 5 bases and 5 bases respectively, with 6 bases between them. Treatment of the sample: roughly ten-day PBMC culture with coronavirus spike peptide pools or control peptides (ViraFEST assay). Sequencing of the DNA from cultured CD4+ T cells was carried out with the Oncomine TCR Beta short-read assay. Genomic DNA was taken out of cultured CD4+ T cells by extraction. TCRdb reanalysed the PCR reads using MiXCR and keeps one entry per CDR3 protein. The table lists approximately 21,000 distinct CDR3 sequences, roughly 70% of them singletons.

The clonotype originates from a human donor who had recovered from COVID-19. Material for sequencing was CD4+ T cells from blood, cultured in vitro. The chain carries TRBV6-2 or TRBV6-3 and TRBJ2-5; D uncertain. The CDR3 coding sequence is TGTGCCAGCAGTCAACTGGAGACCCAGTACTTC. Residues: CASSQLETQYF.